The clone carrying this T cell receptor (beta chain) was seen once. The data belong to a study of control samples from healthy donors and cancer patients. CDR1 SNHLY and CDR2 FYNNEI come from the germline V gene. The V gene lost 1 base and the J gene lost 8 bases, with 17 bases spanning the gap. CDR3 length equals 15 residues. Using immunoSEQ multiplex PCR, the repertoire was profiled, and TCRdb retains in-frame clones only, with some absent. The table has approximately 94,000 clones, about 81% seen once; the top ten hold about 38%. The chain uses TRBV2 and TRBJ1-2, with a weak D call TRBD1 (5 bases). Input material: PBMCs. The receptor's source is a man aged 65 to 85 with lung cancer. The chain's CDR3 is CASSEGVSRVGGYTF. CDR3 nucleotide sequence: TGTGCCAGCAGTGAAGGAGTGAGCAGGGTGGGCGGCTACACCTTC.